Below, 10 T cell receptor beta chains from the same sample are listed, as sequenced in a study of regulatory T cells in long-lasting Graves disease. Time point noted: newly diagnosed GD, antithyroid drugs for less than 3 months. The authors made the TCR library using RNA they extracted from PBMCs. Construction of the TCR beta libraries employed iRepertoire HTBI primers in conjunction with Arm-PCR of CDR3 regions. TCRdb re-called the multiplex PCR reads with MiXCR, one entry per CDR3 protein. The profile shows approximately 350,000 distinct CDR3 sequences, around 16% of them singletons. These data were also reused for a study on T cells in Graves' hyperthyroidism and ophthalmopathy.

The material sequenced was peripheral blood mononuclear cells (PBMCs), taken at new diagnosis, from a patient treated with antithyroid drugs. The origin of the receptors is a woman between 18 and 29 years old with Graves disease.

This clonotype occurred many times. The chain uses TRBV20-1 and TRBJ2-3; TRBD1 matches at 8 bases. Per germline, CDR1 DFQATT and CDR2 SNEGSKA (reference sequence). Trimming cost V 5 bases and J 3 bases; bases outside gene matches: 4. The CDR3 runs to 13 residues. The chain's CDR3 is CSAYRTGTDTQYF. CDR3 nucleotides: TGCAGTGCTTACCGGACAGGGACAGATACGCAGTATTTT.

This clonotype was counted between two and nine times. The V gene is TRBV2, the J gene TRBJ2-4, with D maybe TRBD1 (5 bases). The CDR3 is 15 residues long. CDR1 is SNHLY, CDR2 FYNNEI, per germline. V lost 2 bases to trimming and J lost 4 bases, with 12 bases between them. The CDR3 loop reads CASSERGFGKNIQYF. The CDR3 DNA follows: TGTGCCAGCAGTGAAAGGGGTTTTGGGAAAAACATTCAGTACTTC.

The chain links TRBV5-1 to TRBJ1-5, with 7 nucleotides matching TRBD1. V lost 4 bases, J lost 10 bases, and 5 bases stayed unmatched. Per germline, CDR1 SGHRS and CDR2 YFSETQ. This CDR3 region has 12 residues. For the CDR3, the DNA is TGCGCCAGCAGCGAGAACAGGGGCCCCCAGCATTTT. This encodes CASSENRGPQHF.

J is TRBJ2-4 and V is TRBV5-1; weak D call: TRBD1 (5 bases). CDR1 and CDR2 (germline): SGHRS, YFSETQ. Trimming removed 5 bases at V and 13 bases at J, with 22 bases between. The CDR3 contains 14 residues. The CDR3 here is CASRSDSSYNEQYF. As DNA, the CDR3 is TGCGCCAGCAGGTCAGACAGCTCCTACAATGAGCAGTACTTC.

This chain joins TRBV10-3 and TRBJ1-6, with 10 bases aligning to TRBD1. Per germline, CDR1 ENHRY and CDR2 SYGVKD. With V trimmed by 6 bases and J by 8 bases, 7 bases remained unmatched. The length of the CDR3 is 15 residues. The CDR3 DNA reads TGTGCCATCAGGACAGGGGGCGTGGGAGATTCACCCCTCCACTTT. Its translation: CAIRTGGVGDSPLHF.

The chain couples TRBV7-3 to TRBJ1-2, with D possibly TRBD1 on 6 matching bases. Germline values: CDR1 SGHTA, CDR2 FQGTGA. Trimming removed 2 bases from V and 7 bases from J, with 11 bases in between. The CDR3 runs 13 residues. The CDR3 protein is CASSLGGGVGYTF. As DNA, the CDR3 is TGTGCCAGCAGCTTAGGTGGGGGCGTTGGCTACACCTTC.

This clonotype has at least ten counts. The chain is built from TRBV5-6 and TRBJ1-6; no firm D call. Per the germline V gene, CDR1 is SGHDT and CDR2 is YYEEEE. Between the trimmed V and J ends, which lost 2 bases and 0 bases, there was a span of 6 bases. The CDR3 contains 15 residues. Here the CDR3 reads CASSFGSSYNSPLHF. The CDR3 DNA reads TGTGCCAGCAGCTTCGGGAGCTCCTATAATTCACCCCTCCACTTT.

There are many counts of this clonotype. The V call is TRBV3-1, the J call TRBJ2-2, with 13 bases matching TRBD2. CDR3 length: 18 residues. CDR1 is LGHDT, CDR2 YNNKEL, per germline (reference sequence). The V gene end was trimmed by 4 bases and the J gene end by 3 bases; junction bases not matched to a gene: 8. The CDR3 region has the DNA TGTGCCAGCAGCCCACAGACTAGCGGGAGGCCGGACACCGGGGAGCTGTTTTTT. This gives the protein CASSPQTSGRPDTGELFF.

Ten or more counts support this clonotype. This chain uses TRBV6-1 with TRBJ1-3; maybe TRBD1 (5 bases). The length of the CDR3 is 15 residues. The germline V gene has CDR1 MNHNS and CDR2 SASEGT. Trimming pared 7 bases from V and 4 bases from J, leaving 17 bases between. The CDR3 coding sequence is TGTGCCAGCAATCAGGGTACAGGACAAGGAAACACCATATATTTT. Translation gives CASNQGTGQGNTIYF.

There are many counts of this clonotype. The rearrangement uses TRBV5-1 and TRBJ2-1, with 13 bases identical to TRBD2. The V gene's germline CDR1 is SGHRS and CDR2 YFSETQ. V trimming: 0 bases; J trimming: 6 bases; junction bases outside the gene matches: 3. This CDR3 is built from 16 residues. In nucleotides, the CDR3 is TGCGCCAGCAGCTTGGCTACTAGCGGGAGGGCCAATGAGCAGTTCTTC. It is translated as CASSLATSGRANEQFF.